The next 21 T cell receptor beta chains were all read from a single sample in a study of post-analysis software for immune sequencing data. General observations from the study: Five TRBV segments, including TRBV5-6, TRBV5-1 and TRBV20-1, were more frequent in patients than controls.

No antigen is known for these receptors. TCR beta cDNA libraries had unique molecular identifiers. TCRdb recomputed calls from the PCR reads with MiXCR, one row per CDR3 protein. The sample gives hundreds of thousands of distinct CDR3 sequences, 55% to 60% of which show up once; approximately 11% is in the top ten. Sequencing was carried out using blood. The receptors come from a girl aged 2 to 9 with multiple sclerosis.

The chain couples TRBV12-3 or TRBV12-4 to TRBJ2-7; 12 bases fit TRBD1. The CDR3 sequence is 16 residues long. V was clipped by 5 bases and J by 2 bases; unmatched bases: 7. CDR3 coding DNA: TGTGCCAGCAGTCAGGGACAGGGGGCCTTTGCCTACGAGCAGTACTTC. This translates into CASSQGQGAFAYEQYF.

The chain joins TRBV5-1 to TRBJ2-1; the D gene is possibly TRBD1 (6 bases). CDR1 and CDR2 (germline): SGHRS, YFSETQ. The CDR3 covers 17 residues. The V end lost 5 bases, the J end lost 0 bases, and 18 bases lay between the germline ends. The CDR3 sequence is CASRMDRTLSSYNEQFF. The CDR3 nucleotides read TGCGCCAGCAGAATGGACAGAACCTTGAGCTCCTACAATGAGCAGTTCTTC.

The CDR3 DNA reads as TGCGCCAGCAGCTCCGGCGCGGGATGTGAGACCCAGTACTTC. It translates to CASSSGAGCETQYF. The chain links TRBV5-1 to TRBJ2-7; the D gene is possibly TRBD2 (6 bases). The assigned J gene may be wrong: the sequence end matches TRBJ2-5 better. CDR1 and CDR2 from the germline V gene are SGHRS and YFSETQ. The CDR3 spans 14 residues.

The chain joins TRBV4-3 to TRBJ2-3; 10 positions match TRBD2. With 1 base clipped from V and 6 bases from J, the junction kept 4 bases outside the gene matches. In germline, CDR1 is LGHNA, CDR2 YSLEER. The CDR3 extends over 15 amino acids. The CDR3 here is CASSQALAGADTQYF. CDR3 nucleotides: TGCGCCAGCAGCCAAGCCCTAGCGGGGGCCGATACGCAGTATTTT.

This clonotype was counted only a few times. This chain uses TRBV7-9 with TRBJ2-1, with 7 nucleotides matching TRBD1. The CDR3 extends over 16 amino acids. Trimming cost V 4 bases and J 0 bases; bases outside gene matches: 6. The germline gives CDR1 SEHNR, CDR2 FQNEAQ (reference sequence). The CDR3 reads CASSSGQLSSYNEQFF. DNA for the CDR3: TGTGCCAGCAGCTCGGGACAGCTAAGCTCCTACAATGAGCAGTTCTTC. The full variable domain, in which reference TRBV7-9 and TRBJ2-1 provide the parts outside the CDR3, is DTGVSQNPRHKITKRGQNVTFRCDPISEHNRLYWYRQTLGQGPEFLTYFQNEAQLEKSRLLSDRFSAERPKGSFSTLEIQRTEQGDSAMYLCASSSGQLSSYNEQFFGPGTRLTVL.

The chain couples TRBV2 to TRBJ1-5, with 7 bases matching TRBD1. Germline CDR1 is SNHLY and CDR2 is FYNNEI. V was clipped by 3 bases and J by 0 bases; unmatched bases: 2. The CDR3 contains 15 residues. The CDR3 region has the DNA TGTGCCAGCAGTGACGGGACAGTTAGCAATCAGCCCCAGCATTTT. As protein: CASSDGTVSNQPQHF.

The rearrangement uses TRBV12-3 or TRBV12-4 and TRBJ2-1; 11 bases align to TRBD2. Trimming removed 2 bases from V and 1 base from J; junction bases left unmatched: 7. The CDR3 has 18 amino acids. CDR3 residues: CASSLWASGRWSYNEQFF. Here the CDR3 DNA reads TGTGCCAGCAGTTTATGGGCTAGCGGGAGGTGGTCCTACAATGAGCAGTTCTTC.

The rearrangement joins TRBV27 to TRBJ2-7, with TRBD2 matching over 10 bases. Germline lookup yields CDR1 MNHEY and CDR2 SMNVEV (reference sequence). The V gene end was trimmed by 5 bases and the J gene end by 5 bases; junction bases not matched to a gene: 9. The CDR3 extends over 15 amino acids. This CDR3 reads CASSPPGLAKHEQYF. The CDR3 DNA follows: TGTGCCAGCAGTCCCCCGGGACTAGCGAAGCACGAGCAGTACTTC.

This clonotype was counted a few times. J is TRBJ2-7 and V is TRBV6-4; 9 positions agree with TRBD1. V lost 6 bases and J lost 2; bases outside the gene matches: 8. CDR1 MRHNA and CDR2 SNTAGT come from the germline V gene. This CDR3 is built from 15 residues. The CDR3 here is CASRPGQGSPYEQYF. CDR3 sequence (DNA): TGTGCCAGCAGACCGGGACAGGGTAGCCCCTACGAGCAGTACTTC.

V usage is TRBV7-2 and J usage is TRBJ2-5; 10 nucleotides align to TRBD2. The closer fit of TRBJ2-7 to the DNA end suggests the J call may be wrong. Germline V gene lookup returns CDR1 SGHTA and CDR2 FQGNSA. CDR3 length: 14 residues. The CDR3 bases are TGTGCCAGCAGCTCGACTAGCGGGCCCTACGAGCAGTACTTC. Its translation is CASSSTSGPYEQYF.

In DNA form, the CDR3 reads TGTGCCATCAGTGACAGGGTCGGGTACACTGAAGCTTTCTTT. Translation: CAISDRVGYTEAFF. The chain employs TRBV10-3 and TRBJ1-1, with D tentatively TRBD1 (5 bases). V lost 3 bases and J lost 3, with 11 bases in between. The CDR3 is made up of 14 amino acids. Germline CDR1 reads ENHRY; CDR2 reads SYGVKD.

The V gene is TRBV20-1, the J gene TRBJ2-3, with 15 bases identical to TRBD2. With V trimmed by 1 base and J by 6 bases, 8 bases remained unmatched. The CDR3 loop spans 17 amino acids. Germline V gene data show CDR1 as DFQATT and CDR2 as SNEGSKA (reference sequence). CDR3 nucleotide sequence: TGCAGTGCTAGAGCTCGGACTAGCGGGAGGGTAAGGGATACGCAGTATTTT. It encodes CSARARTSGRVRDTQYF.

This chain joins TRBV12-3 or TRBV12-4 and TRBJ2-1; 11 bases map to TRBD2. The CDR3 loop spans 15 amino acids. J was trimmed by 5 bases and V by 7 bases; bases with no gene match: 7. The CDR3 sequence: CASNRPGLADNEQFF. CDR3 nucleotide sequence: TGTGCCAGCAACCGCCCGGGACTAGCGGACAATGAGCAGTTCTTC.

This chain connects TRBV12-3 or TRBV12-4 to TRBJ2-1; D remains unclear. The V end was cut by 0 bases, the J end by 6 bases, with 15 bases between. This CDR3 spans 16 amino acids. The CDR3 DNA sequence: TGTGCCAGCAGTTTAGCGCTGGGTCTATGGGGCAATGAGCAGTTCTTC. It translates to CASSLALGLWGNEQFF.

This clonotype occurred a few times. The rearrangement links TRBV7-2 to TRBJ1-2; TRBD1 is a possible D gene (5 bases). Germline values: CDR1 SGHTA, CDR2 FQGNSA. The CDR3 loop spans 12 amino acids. V was clipped by 6 bases and J by 0 bases, with 5 bases between them. In nucleotides, the CDR3 is TGTGCCAGCAGGACAGCTAACTATGGCTACACCTTC. It encodes CASRTANYGYTF.

The J gene is TRBJ1-2, the V gene TRBV12-3 or TRBV12-4, with D unclear. The CDR3 consists of 18 residues. The V end lost 5 bases, the J end lost 6 bases, and 28 bases lay between the germline ends. CDR3 protein: CASSEAGRAPLSPDGYTF. CDR3 in DNA: TGTGCCAGCAGTGAAGCAGGCCGGGCACCACTCTCGCCGGATGGCTACACCTTC.

The chain joins TRBV10-3 to TRBJ1-1; D not resolved. The CDR3 extends over 15 amino acids. Trimming stripped 3 bases from V and 2 bases from J, with 13 bases between. Germline V gene data show CDR1 as ENHRY and CDR2 as SYGVKD. CDR3 residues: CAISDFSGSNTEAFF. The CDR3 DNA follows: TGTGCCATCAGTGATTTTAGCGGGAGTAACACTGAAGCTTTCTTT.

This chain links TRBV5-1 with TRBJ2-1; D assignment may be TRBD1 or TRBD2 (7 bases each). The CDR3 consists of 15 residues. Germline V lookup: CDR1 SGHRS, CDR2 YFSETQ. The ends were cut back, 2 bases at V and 6 bases at J, with 15 bases in the middle. CDR3 coding DNA: TGCGCCAGCAGCTTTTCAGGGGGGGGCCCCAATGAGCAGTTCTTC. This sequence encodes CASSFSGGGPNEQFF.

This clonotype occurred a few times. This chain connects TRBV15 to TRBJ2-7; D unresolved. Germline CDR1 reads LNHNV; CDR2 reads YYDKDF (reference sequence). The CDR3 extends over 13 amino acids. The ends were cut back, 6 bases at V and 0 bases at J, with 9 bases in the middle. Here the CDR3 DNA reads TGTGCCACCAGGTCAGGATTCTCCTACGAGCAGTACTTC. Amino acids: CATRSGFSYEQYF. The variable domain in full, completed from reference TRBV15 and TRBJ2-7, reads DAMVIQNPRYQVTQFGKPVTLSCSQTLNHNVMYWYQQKSSQAPKLLFHYYDKDFNNEADTPDNFQSRRPNTSFCFLDIRSPGLGDTAMYLCATRSGFSYEQYFGPGTRLTVT.

V and J are TRBV12-3 or TRBV12-4 and TRBJ2-7; weak D call: TRBD1 (6 bases). Trimming removed 10 bases at V and 1 base at J, with 14 bases between. There are 13 residues in the CDR3. This CDR3 reads CATKAGVSYEQYF. CDR3 DNA sequence: TGTGCCACCAAAGCAGGGGTGTCCTACGAGCAGTACTTC.

The genes are TRBV5-5 and TRBJ1-5; D gene unclear. Trimming removed 0 bases from V and 3 bases from J, with 7 bases in between. In germline, CDR1 is SGHKS, CDR2 YYEKEE (reference sequence). This CDR3 has 14 residues. CDR3 bases: TGTGCCAGCAGCTTGGCCACCGTCAATCAGCCCCAGCATTTT. Translating it yields CASSLATVNQPQHF.